What follows are 12 T cell receptor beta chains derived from one specimen sequenced in a study of T cell changes during pregnancy in multiple sclerosis. Sequencing used immunoSEQ multiplex PCR; TCRdb keeps in-frame clones, though not all of them. Among about 94,000 clones listed, approximately 94% were seen once. The sample was peripheral blood, taken after pregnancy. The receptors come from a female donor with multiple sclerosis, enrolled in a pregnancy study.

The chain joins TRBV28 to TRBJ2-7, with 7 positions matching TRBD2. Germline values: CDR1 MDHEN, CDR2 SYDVKM. The CDR3 is 16 residues long. V lost 6 bases and J lost 7; bases outside the gene matches: 18. The CDR3 nucleotides read TGTGCCAGCAGCCCAATAGGGGCCGGGGGGTCGTGGGAGCAGTACTTC. It translates to CASSPIGAGGSWEQYF.

This clone has just one count. V usage is TRBV5-1 and J usage is TRBJ2-1; 7 bases match TRBD2. The CDR3 is 15 amino acids. Germline assignment: CDR1 SGHRS and CDR2 YFSETQ. With 3 bases clipped from V and 7 bases from J, the junction kept 10 bases outside the gene matches. The CDR3 here is CASSWTSPYENEQFF. The DNA for the CDR3 is TGCGCCAGCAGCTGGACTAGTCCCTACGAAAATGAGCAGTTCTTC.

This chain links TRBV20-1 with TRBJ1-4, with TRBD1 as a possible D gene (5 bases). Deletions cut 3 bases from V and 10 bases from J, with 9 bases between. Germline CDR1 DFQATT, CDR2 SNEGSKA (reference sequence). There are 11 residues in the CDR3. The DNA of the CDR3 is TGCAGTGCTAGGCAGGGTGGAAAACTGTTTTTT. Translated: CSARQGGKLFF.

This clone was counted a few times. The chain combines TRBV19 with TRBJ2-6; 9 bases are a match to TRBD1. Germline lookup yields CDR1 LNHDA and CDR2 SQIVND (reference sequence). CDR3 length: 17 residues. Trimming took 7 bases from V and 2 from J; bases not matched to a gene: 9. DNA of the CDR3: TGTGCCAGTAAGGGACAGGGAGGATCCGCTGGGGCCAACGTCCTGACTTTC. Protein product: CASKGQGGSAGANVLTF.

The rearrangement uses TRBV19 and TRBJ1-2, with unresolved D. Germline V gene sequence: CDR1 LNHDA, CDR2 SQIVND (reference sequence). CDR3 length: 14 residues. The germline V and J ends were trimmed by 2 bases and 4 bases, with 11 bases remaining between them. CDR3 sequence: CASSISPGGYGYTF. DNA of the CDR3: TGTGCCAGTAGTATAAGCCCCGGCGGCTATGGCTACACCTTC. Drawing the rest from reference TRBV19 and TRBJ1-2, the complete variable domain is DGGITQSPKYLFRKEGQNVTLSCEQNLNHDAMYWYRQDPGQGLRLIYYSQIVNDFQKGDIAEGYSVSREKKESFPLTVTSAQKNPTAFYLCASSISPGGYGYTFGSGTRLTVV.

The table lists this clone with a count of one. This chain uses TRBV6-1 with TRBJ2-5; 10 bases are a match to TRBD1. The CDR3 consists of 15 residues. With V trimmed by 3 bases and J by 5 bases, 6 bases remained unmatched. Germline CDR1 and CDR2: MNHNS and SASEGT. The CDR3 here is CASSDRDRGGETQYF. The CDR3 region has the DNA TGTGCCAGCAGTGACCGGGACAGGGGTGGCGAGACCCAGTACTTC.

The chain has TRBV11-3 and TRBJ2-1, with D perhaps TRBD2 (5 bases). Germline V lookup: CDR1 SGHNT, CDR2 YENEEA. The CDR3 spans 13 residues. The V end was cut by 5 bases, the J end by 6 bases, with 11 bases between. The CDR3 here is CASSHPRGNEQFF. CDR3 bases: TGTGCCAGCAGCCACCCACGGGGCAATGAGCAGTTCTTC.

The chain couples TRBV12-5 to TRBJ1-1; D is possibly TRBD1 (5 bases). The V gene's germline CDR1 is LGHNT and CDR2 FRNRAP. The CDR3 totals 12 residues. Trimming stripped 5 bases from V and 7 bases from J, with 11 bases between. The CDR3 protein is CASGRGIDEAFF. CDR3 bases: TGTGCTAGTGGTAGGGGTATAGATGAAGCTTTCTTT.

The V call is TRBV6-1, the J call TRBJ2-1; 8 bases are shared with TRBD2. This CDR3 contains 15 residues. In germline, CDR1 is MNHNS, CDR2 SASEGT. Trimming took 3 bases from V and 9 from J; bases not matched to a gene: 10. In nucleotides, the CDR3 is TGTGCCAGCAGTGAGACGGCGGGAGGCCGGGGTGAGCAGTTCTTC. Protein: CASSETAGGRGEQFF.

The rearrangement links TRBV4-3 to TRBJ2-1; 9 bases agree with TRBD2. V lost 4 bases to trimming and J lost 5 bases; unmatched junction nucleotides: 9. This CDR3 comprises 16 residues. Per the germline V gene, CDR1 is LGHNA and CDR2 is YSLEER. DNA for the CDR3: TGCGCCAGCAGCCCTCACCTAGCGGGATGGGACAATGAGCAGTTCTTC. This codes for CASSPHLAGWDNEQFF.

The J gene is TRBJ2-6, the V gene TRBV7-2; D may be TRBD2 (6 bases). Germline lookup yields CDR1 SGHTA and CDR2 FQGNSA. The CDR3 is 18 residues long. With 1 base removed from V and 0 bases from J, the gap between germline ends came to 13 bases. The CDR3 reads CASSLGAAGYSGANVLTF. The CDR3 bases are TGTGCCAGCAGCTTAGGAGCGGCGGGGTACTCTGGGGCCAACGTCCTGACTTTC. Combining the CDR3 with reference TRBV7-2 and TRBJ2-6 gives the whole variable domain GAGVSQSPSNKVTEKGKDVELRCDPISGHTALYWYRQSLGQGLEFLIYFQGNSAPDKSGLPSDRFSAERTGGSVSTLTIQRTQQEDSAVYLCASSLGAAGYSGANVLTFGAGSRLTVL.

The chain links TRBV7-9 to TRBJ2-1; 7 nucleotides align to TRBD2. Trimming took 11 bases from V and 9 from J; bases not matched to a gene: 13. Germline assignment: CDR1 SEHNR and CDR2 FQNEAQ (reference sequence). This CDR3 is 13 amino acids long. The CDR3 DNA reads as TGTGCCCCCCTAAGCTTACCGGGGGGTGAGCAGTTCTTC. Its protein is CAPLSLPGGEQFF.